Shown below are 5 T cell receptor beta chains from a single sample sequenced in a study of CD8 T cells in Susac syndrome. RNA amounts of roughly 0.45 to 1 ug underwent reverse transcription with random hexamers. TCRdb re-called the immunoSEQ multiplex PCR reads through MiXCR, storing one row per CDR3 protein. The repertoire holds about 83,000 distinct CDR3 sequences, approximately 96% seen once, with 0.41% in the top ten. Sequenced material: CD8+ T cells from PBMCs. The receptors were gathered from a human donor with Susac syndrome.

DNA of the CDR3: TGTGCCAGCAGCGTAGGTAATAGCGGGGTGGAGACCCAGTACTTC. As protein: CASSVGNSGVETQYF. The chain joins TRBV9 to TRBJ2-5; 8 bases fit TRBD2. This CDR3 has 15 residues. V was pared by 0 bases and J by 5 bases, with 6 bases of the junction left unmatched. Germline CDR1 is SGDLS and CDR2 is YYNGEE.

V and J are TRBV12-3 or TRBV12-4 and TRBJ2-7; D gene uncertain. The CDR3 totals 13 residues. V was cut by 3 bases and J by 2 bases, with 8 bases left in between. The CDR3 loop is CASSLGSPYEQYF. In DNA, the CDR3 is TGTGCCAGCAGTTTGGGGTCCCCCTACGAGCAGTACTTC.

The CDR3 sequence is CAWSARDRVWVISKNIQYF. Written as DNA, the CDR3 is TGTGCCTGGAGTGCCCGGGACAGGGTTTGGGTTATTTCCAAAAACATTCAGTACTTC. The chain joins TRBV30 to TRBJ2-4; 9 nucleotides match TRBD1. V was pared by 1 base and J by 2 bases, with 15 bases of the junction left unmatched. CDR1 and CDR2 from the germline V gene are GTSNPN and SVGIG (reference sequence). The CDR3 has 19 residues. Supplemented by reference TRBV30 and TRBJ2-4, the full variable domain reads SQTIHQWPATLVQPVGSPLSLECTVEGTSNPNLYWYRQAAGRGLQLLFYSVGIGQISSEVPQNLSASRPQDRQFILSSKKLLLSDSGFYLCAWSARDRVWVISKNIQYFGAGTRLSVL.

This chain connects TRBV28 to TRBJ2-1; 11 nucleotides line up with TRBD2. This CDR3 is 16 amino acids long. Germline V lookup: CDR1 MDHEN, CDR2 SYDVKM. The V gene end was trimmed by 3 bases and the J gene end by 8 bases; junction bases not matched to a gene: 9. The CDR3 loop is CASSFLGLAGGHEQFF. CDR3 coding DNA: TGTGCCAGCAGTTTCTTAGGGCTAGCGGGAGGCCATGAGCAGTTCTTC.

This chain links TRBV4-3 with TRBJ2-1; D might be TRBD1 (5 bases). With 2 bases removed from V and 0 bases from J, the gap between germline ends came to 11 bases. This CDR3 spans 16 amino acids. Germline CDR1 is LGHNA and CDR2 is YSLEER. CDR3 protein: CASSQSGQSSYNEQFF. CDR3 DNA: TGCGCCAGCAGCCAATCAGGGCAGAGCTCCTACAATGAGCAGTTCTTC.